The entry that follows covers one T cell receptor (beta chain) sequence. Its antigen remains unknown. Data came from immunoSEQ multiplex PCR; TCRdb stores just in-frame clones and leaves some out. The sample has roughly 120,000 clones, over 85% seen once. Germline assignment: CDR1 MNHEY and CDR2 SMNVEV (reference sequence). V lost 3 bases to trimming and J lost 8 bases; unmatched junction nucleotides: 1. This CDR3 spans 12 amino acids. The sample belongs to a study of cytomegalovirus exposure and HLA in healthy donors. Study overall: The use of the same platform for the 90 to 150 validation repertoires and the 550 to 850 first-cohort repertoires was reported by a later analysis. Study-wide results and limits: Subsequent analysis found a tendency for first-cohort TCR clusters to co-occur within the 95 to 150 validation repertoires. Diagnosis of cytomegalovirus status made by the classifier reportedly showed high specificity and sensitivity. A few CMV-associated chains were confirmed in vitro to be specific for CMV antigens.

The chain recombines TRBV27 with TRBJ2-1; 7 positions agree with TRBD2. This TCR derives from a young woman in good health and CMV-seronegative. Sample: PBMCs. In nucleotides, the CDR3 is TGTGCCAGCAGTTTCCGGGGGGATGAGCAGTTCTTC. Translated: CASSFRGDEQFF.